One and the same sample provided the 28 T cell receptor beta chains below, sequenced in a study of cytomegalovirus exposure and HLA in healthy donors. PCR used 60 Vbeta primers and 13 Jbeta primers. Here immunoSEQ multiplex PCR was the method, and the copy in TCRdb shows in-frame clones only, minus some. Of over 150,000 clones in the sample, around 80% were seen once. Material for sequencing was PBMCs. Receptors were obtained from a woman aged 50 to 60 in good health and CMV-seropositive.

CDR3 bases: TGTGCCAGCAGCCTAAACCTCGGGACAGCCAAAGAGACCCAGTACTTC. It codes for CASSLNLGTAKETQYF. The chain carries TRBV14 and TRBJ2-5, with TRBD1 matching over 7 bases. The CDR3 runs 16 residues. J lost 3 bases, V lost 4 bases, and 11 bases had no gene match. CDR1 and CDR2 from the germline V gene are SGHDN and FVKESK.

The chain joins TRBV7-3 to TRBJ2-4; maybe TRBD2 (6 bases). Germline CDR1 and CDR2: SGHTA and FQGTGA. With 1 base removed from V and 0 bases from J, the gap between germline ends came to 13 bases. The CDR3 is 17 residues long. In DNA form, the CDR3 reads TGTGCCAGCAGCTTAAAAGCGGGCGGTAAAGCCAAAAACATTCAGTACTTC. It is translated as CASSLKAGGKAKNIQYF.

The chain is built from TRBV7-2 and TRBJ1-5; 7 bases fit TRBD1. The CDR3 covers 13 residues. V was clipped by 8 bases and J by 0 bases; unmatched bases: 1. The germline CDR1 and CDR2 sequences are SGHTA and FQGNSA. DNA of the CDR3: TGTGCCAGCGGGACAGTTAGCAATCAGCCCCAGCATTTT. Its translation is CASGTVSNQPQHF. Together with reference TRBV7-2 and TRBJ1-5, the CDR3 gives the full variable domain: GAGVSQSPSNKVTEKGKDVELRCDPISGHTALYWYRQSLGQGLEFLIYFQGNSAPDKSGLPSDRFSAERTGGSVSTLTIQRTQQEDSAVYLCASGTVSNQPQHFGDGTRLSIL.

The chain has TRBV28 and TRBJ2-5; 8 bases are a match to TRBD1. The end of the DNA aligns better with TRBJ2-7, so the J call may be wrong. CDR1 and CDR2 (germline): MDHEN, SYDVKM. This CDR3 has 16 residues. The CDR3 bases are TGTGCCAGCAGTACCCTCCGGACAGGGCTGAGTTACGAGCAGTACTTC. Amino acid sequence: CASSTLRTGLSYEQYF.

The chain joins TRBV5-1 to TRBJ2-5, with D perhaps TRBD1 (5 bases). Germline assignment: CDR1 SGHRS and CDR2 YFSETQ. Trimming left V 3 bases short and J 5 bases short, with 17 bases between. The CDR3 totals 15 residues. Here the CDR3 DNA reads TGCGCCAGCAGCTCGAAGGGGCTCCAAGGGGAGACCCAGTACTTC. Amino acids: CASSSKGLQGETQYF. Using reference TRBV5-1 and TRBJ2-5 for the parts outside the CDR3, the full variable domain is KAGVTQTPRYLIKTRGQQVTLSCSPISGHRSVSWYQQTPGQGLQFLFEYFSETQRNKGNFPGRFSGRQFSNSRSEMNVSTLELGDSALYLCASSSKGLQGETQYFGPGTRLLVL.

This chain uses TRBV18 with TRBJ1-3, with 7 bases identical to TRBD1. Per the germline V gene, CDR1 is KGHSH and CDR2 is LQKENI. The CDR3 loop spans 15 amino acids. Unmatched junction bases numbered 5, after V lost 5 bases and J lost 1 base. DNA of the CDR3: TGTGCCAGCTCAATGGGACAGCCATCTGGAAACACCATATATTTT. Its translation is CASSMGQPSGNTIYF. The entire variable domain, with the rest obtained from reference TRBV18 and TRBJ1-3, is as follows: NAGVMQNPRHLVRRRGQEARLRCSPMKGHSHVYWYRQLPEEGLKFMVYLQKENIIDESGMPKERFSAEFPKEGPSILRIQQVVRGDSAAYFCASSMGQPSGNTIYFGEGSWLTVV.

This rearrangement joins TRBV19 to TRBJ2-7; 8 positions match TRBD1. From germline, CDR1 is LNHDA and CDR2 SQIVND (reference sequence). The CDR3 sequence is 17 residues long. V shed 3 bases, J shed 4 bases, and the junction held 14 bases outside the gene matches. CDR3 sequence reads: CASSIGIFRQGIYEQYF. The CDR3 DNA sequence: TGTGCCAGTAGTATTGGTATCTTCAGACAGGGGATTTACGAGCAGTACTTC.

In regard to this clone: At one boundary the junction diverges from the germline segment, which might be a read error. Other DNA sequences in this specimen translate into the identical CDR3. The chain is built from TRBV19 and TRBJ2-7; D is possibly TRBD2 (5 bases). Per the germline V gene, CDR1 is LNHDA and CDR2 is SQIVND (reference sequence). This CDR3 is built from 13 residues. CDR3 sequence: CASSMRVSYEQYF. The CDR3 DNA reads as TGTGCCAGCAGTATGCGGGTATCCTACGAGCAGTACTTC.

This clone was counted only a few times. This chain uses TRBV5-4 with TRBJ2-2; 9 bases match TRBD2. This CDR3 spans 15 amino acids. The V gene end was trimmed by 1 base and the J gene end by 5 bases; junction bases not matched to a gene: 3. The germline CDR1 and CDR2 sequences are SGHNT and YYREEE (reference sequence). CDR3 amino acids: CASSLKRGATGELFF. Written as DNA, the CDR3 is TGTGCCAGCAGCTTGAAGCGGGGGGCGACCGGGGAGCTGTTTTTT.

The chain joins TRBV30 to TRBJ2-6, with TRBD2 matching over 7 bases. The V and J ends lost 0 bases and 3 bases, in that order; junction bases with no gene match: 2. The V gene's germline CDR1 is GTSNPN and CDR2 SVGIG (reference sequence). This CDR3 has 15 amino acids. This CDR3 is CAWSVAGFGANVLTF. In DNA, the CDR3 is TGTGCCTGGAGTGTAGCGGGGTTTGGGGCCAACGTCCTGACTTTC.

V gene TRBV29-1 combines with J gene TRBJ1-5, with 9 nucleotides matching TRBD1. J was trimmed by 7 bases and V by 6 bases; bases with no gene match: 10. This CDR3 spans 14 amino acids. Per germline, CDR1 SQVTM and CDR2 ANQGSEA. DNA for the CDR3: TGCAGCGTGACCGGGACAGGGCTCTCGCAGCCCCAGCATTTT. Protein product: CSVTGTGLSQPQHF.

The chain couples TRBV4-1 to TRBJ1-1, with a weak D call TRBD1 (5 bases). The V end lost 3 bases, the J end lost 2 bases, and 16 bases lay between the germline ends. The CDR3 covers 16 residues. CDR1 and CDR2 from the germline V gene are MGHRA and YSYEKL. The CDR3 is CASSHKSAGRNTEAFF. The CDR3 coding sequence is TGCGCCAGCAGCCATAAAAGCGCAGGGCGAAACACTGAAGCTTTCTTT.

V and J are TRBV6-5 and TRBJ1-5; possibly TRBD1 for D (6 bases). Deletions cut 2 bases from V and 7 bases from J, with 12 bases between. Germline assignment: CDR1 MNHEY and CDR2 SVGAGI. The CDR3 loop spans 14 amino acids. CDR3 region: CASSYQAGVQPQHF. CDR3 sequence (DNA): TGTGCCAGCAGTTACCAGGCAGGGGTGCAGCCCCAGCATTTT.

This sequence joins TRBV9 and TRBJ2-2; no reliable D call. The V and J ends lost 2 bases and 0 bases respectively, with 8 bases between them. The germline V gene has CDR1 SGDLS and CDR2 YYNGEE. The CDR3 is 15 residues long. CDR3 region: CASSVQTSNTGELFF. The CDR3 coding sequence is TGTGCCAGCAGCGTGCAGACTTCGAACACCGGGGAGCTGTTTTTT.

The CDR3 sequence: CASNAPGSDTQYF. Written as DNA, the CDR3 is TGTGCCAGCAATGCACCAGGTTCAGATACGCAGTATTTT. This sequence joins TRBV28 and TRBJ2-3; no definite D call. From germline, CDR1 is MDHEN and CDR2 SYDVKM. V was cut by 7 bases and J by 4 bases, with 12 bases left in between. CDR3 length: 13 amino acids.

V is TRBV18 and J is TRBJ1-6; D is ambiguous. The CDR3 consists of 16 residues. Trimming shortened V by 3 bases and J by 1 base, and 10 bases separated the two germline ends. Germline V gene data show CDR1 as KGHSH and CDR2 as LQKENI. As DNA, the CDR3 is TGTGCCAGCTCACCTGGTCGGGGATCCTATAATTCACCCCTCCACTTT. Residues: CASSPGRGSYNSPLHF.

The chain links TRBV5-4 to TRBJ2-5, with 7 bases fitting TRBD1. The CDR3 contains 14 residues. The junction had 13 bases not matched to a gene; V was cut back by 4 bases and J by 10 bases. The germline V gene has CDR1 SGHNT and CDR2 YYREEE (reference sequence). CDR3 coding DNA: TGTGCCAGCAGCCGCCCGGACAGGAATAACCTCCAGTACTTC. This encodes CASSRPDRNNLQYF.

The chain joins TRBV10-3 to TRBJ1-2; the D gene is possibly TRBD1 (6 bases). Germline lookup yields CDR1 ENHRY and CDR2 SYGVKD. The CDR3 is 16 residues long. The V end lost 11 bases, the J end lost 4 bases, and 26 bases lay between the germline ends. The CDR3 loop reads CASTGTQGSSSYGYTF. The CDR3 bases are TGTGCCTCCACGGGGACCCAGGGGAGTTCTAGCTATGGCTACACCTTC.

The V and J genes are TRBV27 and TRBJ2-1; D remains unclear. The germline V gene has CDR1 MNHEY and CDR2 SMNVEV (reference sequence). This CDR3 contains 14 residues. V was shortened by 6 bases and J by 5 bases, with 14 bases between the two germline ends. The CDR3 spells CASSLGPPHNEQFF. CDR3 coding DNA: TGTGCCAGCAGCCTAGGCCCGCCTCACAATGAGCAGTTCTTC.

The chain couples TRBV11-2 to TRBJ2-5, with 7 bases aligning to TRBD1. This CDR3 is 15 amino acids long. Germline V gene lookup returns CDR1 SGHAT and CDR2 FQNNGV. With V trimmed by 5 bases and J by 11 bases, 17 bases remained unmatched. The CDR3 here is CASSEWGQRTGLQYF. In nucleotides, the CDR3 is TGTGCCAGCAGCGAGTGGGGACAGCGGACAGGATTGCAGTACTTC.

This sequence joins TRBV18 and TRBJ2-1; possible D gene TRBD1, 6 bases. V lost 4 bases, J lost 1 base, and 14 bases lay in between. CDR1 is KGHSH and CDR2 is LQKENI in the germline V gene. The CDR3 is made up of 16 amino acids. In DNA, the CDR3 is TGTGCCAGCTCACTAAGACAGGATTATTCCTACAATGAGCAGTTCTTC. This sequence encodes CASSLRQDYSYNEQFF.

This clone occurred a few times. The DNA of the CDR3 is TGTGCCAGAGCGACAGGAAGGAATCAGCCCCAGCATTTT. Translating gives CARATGRNQPQHF. The chain combines TRBV2 with TRBJ1-5; D may be TRBD1 (6 bases). The CDR3 consists of 13 residues. V lost 9 bases to trimming and J lost 4 bases, with 13 bases between them. The V gene's germline CDR1 is SNHLY and CDR2 FYNNEI.

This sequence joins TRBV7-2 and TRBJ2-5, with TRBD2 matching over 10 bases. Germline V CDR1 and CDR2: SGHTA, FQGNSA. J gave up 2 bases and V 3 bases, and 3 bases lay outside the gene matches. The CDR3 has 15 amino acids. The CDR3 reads CASSFNSGGQETQYF. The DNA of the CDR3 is TGTGCCAGCAGCTTTAATAGCGGGGGGCAAGAGACCCAGTACTTC.

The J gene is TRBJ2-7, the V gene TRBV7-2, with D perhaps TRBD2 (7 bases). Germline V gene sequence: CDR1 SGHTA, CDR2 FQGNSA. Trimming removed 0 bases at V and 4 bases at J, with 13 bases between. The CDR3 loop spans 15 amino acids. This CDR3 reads CASSLAGGGRYEQYF. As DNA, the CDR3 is TGTGCCAGCAGCTTAGCGGGAGGGGGTAGGTACGAGCAGTACTTC.

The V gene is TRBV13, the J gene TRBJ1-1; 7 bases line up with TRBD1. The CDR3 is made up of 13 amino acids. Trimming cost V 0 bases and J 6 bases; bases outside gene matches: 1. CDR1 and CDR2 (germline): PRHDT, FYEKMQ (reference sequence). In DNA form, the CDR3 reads TGTGCCAGCAGCTTAGGCGGACAGGCTGAAGCTTTCTTT. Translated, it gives CASSLGGQAEAFF.

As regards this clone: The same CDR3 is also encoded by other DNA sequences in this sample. The CDR3 DNA is TGTGCCATCGGGACAGGGGATAGCAATCAGCCCCAGCATTTT. Protein: CAIGTGDSNQPQHF. The rearrangement links TRBV10-3 to TRBJ1-5; 10 bases fit TRBD1. The CDR3 is made up of 14 amino acids. Per the germline V gene, CDR1 is ENHRY and CDR2 is SYGVKD. Trimming removed 8 bases from V and 0 bases from J; junction bases left unmatched: 1.

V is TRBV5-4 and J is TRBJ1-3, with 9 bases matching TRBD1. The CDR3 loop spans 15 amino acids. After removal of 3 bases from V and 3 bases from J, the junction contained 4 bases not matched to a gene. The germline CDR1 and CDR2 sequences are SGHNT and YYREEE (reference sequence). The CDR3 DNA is TGTGCCAGCAGCTCGGGACAGGGCCGTGGAAACACCATATATTTT. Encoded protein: CASSSGQGRGNTIYF.

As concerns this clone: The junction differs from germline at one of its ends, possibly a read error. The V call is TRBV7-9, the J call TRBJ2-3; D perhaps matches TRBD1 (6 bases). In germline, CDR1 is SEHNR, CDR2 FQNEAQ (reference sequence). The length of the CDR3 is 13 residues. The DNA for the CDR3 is TGTTCCAGCAGGTTACAGGGTCCAGATACGCAGTATTTT. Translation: CSSRLQGPDTQYF.